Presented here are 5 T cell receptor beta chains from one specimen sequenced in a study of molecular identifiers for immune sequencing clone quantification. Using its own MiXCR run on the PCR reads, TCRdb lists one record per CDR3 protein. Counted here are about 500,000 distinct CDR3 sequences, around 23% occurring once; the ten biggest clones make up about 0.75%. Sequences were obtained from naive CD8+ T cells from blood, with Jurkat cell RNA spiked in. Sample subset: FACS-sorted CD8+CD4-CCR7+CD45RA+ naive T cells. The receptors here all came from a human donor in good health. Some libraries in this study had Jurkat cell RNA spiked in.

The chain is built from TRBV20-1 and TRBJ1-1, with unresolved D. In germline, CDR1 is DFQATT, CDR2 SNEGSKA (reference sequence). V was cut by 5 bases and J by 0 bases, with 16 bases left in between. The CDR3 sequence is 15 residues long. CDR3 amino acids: CSARAGERMNTEAFF. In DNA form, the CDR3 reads TGCAGTGCTCGGGCCGGTGAGAGGATGAACACTGAAGCTTTCTTT.

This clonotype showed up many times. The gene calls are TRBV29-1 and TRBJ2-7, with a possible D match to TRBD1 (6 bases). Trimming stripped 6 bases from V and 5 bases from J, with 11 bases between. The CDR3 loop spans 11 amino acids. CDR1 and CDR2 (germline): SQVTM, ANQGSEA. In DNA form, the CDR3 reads TGCAGCGTCTCAACAGGGAACGAGCAGTACTTC. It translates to CSVSTGNEQYF.

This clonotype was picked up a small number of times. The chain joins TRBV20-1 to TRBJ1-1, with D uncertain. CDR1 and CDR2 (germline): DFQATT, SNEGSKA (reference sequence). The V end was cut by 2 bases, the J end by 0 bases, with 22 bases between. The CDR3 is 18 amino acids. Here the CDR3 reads CSARSIVGAIAMNTEAFF. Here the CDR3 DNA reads TGCAGTGCTAGATCAATAGTGGGCGCGATCGCCATGAACACTGAAGCTTTCTTT.

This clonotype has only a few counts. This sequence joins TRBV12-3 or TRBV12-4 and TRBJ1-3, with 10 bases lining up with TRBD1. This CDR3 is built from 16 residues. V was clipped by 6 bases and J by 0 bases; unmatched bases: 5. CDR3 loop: CASRPGQGFSGNTIYF. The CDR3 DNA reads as TGTGCCAGCAGGCCGGGACAGGGGTTCTCTGGAAACACCATATATTTT.

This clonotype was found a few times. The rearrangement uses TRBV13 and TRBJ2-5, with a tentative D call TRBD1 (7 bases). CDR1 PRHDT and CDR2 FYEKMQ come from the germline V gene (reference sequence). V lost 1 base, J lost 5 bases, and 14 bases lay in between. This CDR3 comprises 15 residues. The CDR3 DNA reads TGTGCCAGCAGCTTAGCTGGCAGGGGGGAGGAGACCCAGTACTTC. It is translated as CASSLAGRGEETQYF.